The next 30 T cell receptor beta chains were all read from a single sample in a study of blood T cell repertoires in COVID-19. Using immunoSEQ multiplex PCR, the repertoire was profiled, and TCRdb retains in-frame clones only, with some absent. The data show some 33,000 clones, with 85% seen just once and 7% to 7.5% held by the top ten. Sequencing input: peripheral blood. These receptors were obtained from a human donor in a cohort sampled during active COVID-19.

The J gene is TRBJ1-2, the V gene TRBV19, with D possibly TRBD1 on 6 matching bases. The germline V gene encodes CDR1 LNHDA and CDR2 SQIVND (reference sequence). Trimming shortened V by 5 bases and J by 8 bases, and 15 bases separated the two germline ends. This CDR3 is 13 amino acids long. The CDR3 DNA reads TGTGCCAGTAGTCCCCTGACAGGACACGGCTACACCTTC. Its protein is CASSPLTGHGYTF.

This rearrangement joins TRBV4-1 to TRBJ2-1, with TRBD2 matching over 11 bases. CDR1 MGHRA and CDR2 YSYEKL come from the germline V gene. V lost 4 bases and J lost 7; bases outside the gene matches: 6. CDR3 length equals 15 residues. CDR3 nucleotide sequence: TGCGCCAGCAGCCCTGGGGTAGCGGGGGGGAATGAGCAGTTCTTC. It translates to CASSPGVAGGNEQFF.

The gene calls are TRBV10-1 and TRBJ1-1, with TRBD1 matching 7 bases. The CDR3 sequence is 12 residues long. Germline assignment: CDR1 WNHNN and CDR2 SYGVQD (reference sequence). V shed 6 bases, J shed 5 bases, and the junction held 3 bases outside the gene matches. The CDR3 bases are TGCGCCAGCAGCATGACAGGGACTGAAGCTTTCTTT. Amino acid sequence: CASSMTGTEAFF.

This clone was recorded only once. This CDR3 is CASSQDETSSSYEQYF. CDR3 in DNA: TGCGCCAGCAGCCAAGATGAGACTTCTAGCTCCTACGAGCAGTACTTC. The chain recombines TRBV4-1 with TRBJ2-7; D not resolved. The CDR3 is 16 residues long. Trimming removed 0 bases at V and 0 bases at J, with 12 bases between. CDR1 is MGHRA, CDR2 YSYEKL, per germline.

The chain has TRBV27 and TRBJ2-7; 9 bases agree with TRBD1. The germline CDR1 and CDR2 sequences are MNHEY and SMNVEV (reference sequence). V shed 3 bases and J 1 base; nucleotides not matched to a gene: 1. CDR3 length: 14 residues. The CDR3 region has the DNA TGTGCCAGCAGTTTTGGGACAGGGTCCTACGAGCAGTACTTC. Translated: CASSFGTGSYEQYF.

CDR3: CASSPLPGNNSPLHF. The DNA of the CDR3 is TGTGCCAGCTCACCACTTCCAGGGAATAATTCACCCCTCCACTTT. This chain uses TRBV18 with TRBJ1-6, with D maybe TRBD1 (5 bases). V dropped 1 base and J dropped 5 bases, with 9 bases sitting between them. The CDR3 has 15 amino acids. CDR1 is KGHSH, CDR2 LQKENI, per germline.

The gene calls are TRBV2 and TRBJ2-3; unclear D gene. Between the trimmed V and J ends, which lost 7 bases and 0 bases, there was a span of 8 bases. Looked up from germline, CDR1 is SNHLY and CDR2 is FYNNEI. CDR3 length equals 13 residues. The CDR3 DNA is TGTGCCAGCATTGGCTTAAGCACAGATACGCAGTATTTT. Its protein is CASIGLSTDTQYF.

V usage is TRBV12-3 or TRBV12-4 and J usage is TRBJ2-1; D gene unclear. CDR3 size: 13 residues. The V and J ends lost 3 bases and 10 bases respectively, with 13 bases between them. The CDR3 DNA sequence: TGTGCCAGCAGTTTCCCCGGAGTAGGAGAGCAGTTCTTC. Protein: CASSFPGVGEQFF.

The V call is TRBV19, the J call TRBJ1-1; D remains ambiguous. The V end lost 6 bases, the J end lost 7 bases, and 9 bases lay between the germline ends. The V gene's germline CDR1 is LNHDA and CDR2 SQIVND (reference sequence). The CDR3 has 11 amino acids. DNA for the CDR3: TGTGCCAGTAGACTCCGAATTGAAGCTTTCTTT. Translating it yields CASRLRIEAFF.

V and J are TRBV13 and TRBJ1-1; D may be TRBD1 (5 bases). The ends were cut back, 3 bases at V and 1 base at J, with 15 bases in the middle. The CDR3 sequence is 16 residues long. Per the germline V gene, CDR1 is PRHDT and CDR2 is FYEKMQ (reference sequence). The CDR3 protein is CASSFEAGRSNTEAFF. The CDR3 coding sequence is TGTGCCAGCAGCTTCGAGGCAGGGAGGTCGAACACTGAAGCTTTCTTT.

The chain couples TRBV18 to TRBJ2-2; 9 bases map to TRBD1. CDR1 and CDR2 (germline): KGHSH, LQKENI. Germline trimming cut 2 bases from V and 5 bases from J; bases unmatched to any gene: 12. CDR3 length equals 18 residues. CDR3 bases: TGTGCCAGCTCACCAAAGGACAGGGGACCCACCTCAACCGGGGAGCTGTTTTTT. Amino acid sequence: CASSPKDRGPTSTGELFF.

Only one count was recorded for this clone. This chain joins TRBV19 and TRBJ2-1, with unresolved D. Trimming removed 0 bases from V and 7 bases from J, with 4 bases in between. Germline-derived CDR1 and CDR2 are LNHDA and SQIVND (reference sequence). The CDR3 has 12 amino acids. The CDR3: CASSIDRNEQFF. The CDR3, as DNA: TGTGCCAGTAGTATAGATCGGAATGAGCAGTTCTTC.

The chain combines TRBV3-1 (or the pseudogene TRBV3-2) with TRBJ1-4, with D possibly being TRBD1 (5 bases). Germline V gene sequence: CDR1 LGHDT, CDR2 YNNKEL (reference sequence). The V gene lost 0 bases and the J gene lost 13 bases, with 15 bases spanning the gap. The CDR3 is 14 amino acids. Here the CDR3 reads CASSQDSGGRSLFF. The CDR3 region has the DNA TGTGCCAGCAGCCAAGATAGCGGGGGGAGGTCACTGTTTTTT.

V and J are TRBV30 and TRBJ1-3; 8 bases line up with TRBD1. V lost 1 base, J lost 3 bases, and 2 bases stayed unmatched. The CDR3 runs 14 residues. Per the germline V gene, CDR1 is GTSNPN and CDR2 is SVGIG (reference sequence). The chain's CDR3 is CAWSAGQGGNTIYF. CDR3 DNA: TGTGCCTGGAGTGCCGGACAGGGTGGAAACACCATATATTTT.

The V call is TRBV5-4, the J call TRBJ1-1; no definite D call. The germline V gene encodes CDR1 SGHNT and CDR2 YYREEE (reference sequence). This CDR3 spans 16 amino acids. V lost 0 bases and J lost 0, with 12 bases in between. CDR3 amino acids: CASSLAPGILNTEAFF. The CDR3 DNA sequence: TGTGCCAGCAGCTTGGCCCCCGGGATCTTGAACACTGAAGCTTTCTTT.

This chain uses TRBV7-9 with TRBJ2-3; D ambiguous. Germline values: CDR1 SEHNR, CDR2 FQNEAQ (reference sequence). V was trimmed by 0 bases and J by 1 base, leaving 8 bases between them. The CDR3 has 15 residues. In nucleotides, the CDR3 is TGTGCCAGCAGCTTAGCGTCCCAGGGCACAGATACGCAGTATTTT. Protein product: CASSLASQGTDTQYF.

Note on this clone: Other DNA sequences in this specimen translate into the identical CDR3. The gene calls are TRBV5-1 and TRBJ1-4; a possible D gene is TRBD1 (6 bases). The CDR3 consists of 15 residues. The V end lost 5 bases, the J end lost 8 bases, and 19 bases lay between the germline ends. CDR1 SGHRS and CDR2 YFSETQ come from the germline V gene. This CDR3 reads CASSPTVTGQEKLFF. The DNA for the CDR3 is TGCGCCAGCAGTCCGACGGTGACAGGTCAAGAAAAACTGTTTTTT.

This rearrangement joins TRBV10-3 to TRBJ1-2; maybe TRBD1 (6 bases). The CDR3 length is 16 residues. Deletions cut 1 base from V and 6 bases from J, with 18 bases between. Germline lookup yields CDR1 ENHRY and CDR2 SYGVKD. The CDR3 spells CAISELGAGVVDGYTF. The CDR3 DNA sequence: TGTGCCATCAGTGAGTTGGGAGCAGGGGTGGTGGATGGCTACACCTTC.

CDR3 sequence reads: CASSQPGRARDTEAFF. The DNA for the CDR3 is TGTGCCAGCAGCCAACCCGGCCGCGCGCGGGACACTGAAGCTTTCTTT. The V and J genes are TRBV14 and TRBJ1-1, with D uncertain. The V end was cut by 2 bases, the J end by 3 bases, with 16 bases between. The CDR3 contains 16 residues. CDR1 and CDR2 (germline): SGHDN, FVKESK.

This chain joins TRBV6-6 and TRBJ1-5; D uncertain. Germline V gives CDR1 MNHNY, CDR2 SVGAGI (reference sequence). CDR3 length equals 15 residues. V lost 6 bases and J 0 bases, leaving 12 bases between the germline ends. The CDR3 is CASSPPDNSNQPQHF. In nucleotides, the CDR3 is TGTGCCAGCAGCCCCCCCGACAATAGCAATCAGCCCCAGCATTTT.

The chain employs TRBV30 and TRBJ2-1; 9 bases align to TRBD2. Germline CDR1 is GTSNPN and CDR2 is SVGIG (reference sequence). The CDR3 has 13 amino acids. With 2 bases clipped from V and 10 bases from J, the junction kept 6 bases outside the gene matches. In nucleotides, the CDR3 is TGTGCCTGGAGTAGGACTAGCGTTCGGGAGCAGTTCTTC. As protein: CAWSRTSVREQFF.

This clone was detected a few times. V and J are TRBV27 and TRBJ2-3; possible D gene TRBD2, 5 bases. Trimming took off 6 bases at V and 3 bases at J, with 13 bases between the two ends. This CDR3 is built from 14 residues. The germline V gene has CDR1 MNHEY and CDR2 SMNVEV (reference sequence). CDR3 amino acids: CASSLASATDTQYF. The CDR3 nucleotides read TGTGCCAGCAGCTTAGCGAGTGCTACAGATACGCAGTATTTT.

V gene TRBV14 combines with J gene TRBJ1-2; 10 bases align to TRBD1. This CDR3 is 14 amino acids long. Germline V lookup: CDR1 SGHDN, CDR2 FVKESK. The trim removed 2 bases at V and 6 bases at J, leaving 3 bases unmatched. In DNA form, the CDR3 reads TGTGCCAGCAGCCAAATCGGGACAGGGGATGGCTACACCTTC. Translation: CASSQIGTGDGYTF. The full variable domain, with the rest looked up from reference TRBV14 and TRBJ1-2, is EAGVTQFPSHSVIEKGQTVTLRCDPISGHDNLYWYRRVMGKEIKFLLHFVKESKQDESGMPNNRFLAERTGGTYSTLKVQPAELEDSGVYFCASSQIGTGDGYTFGSGTRLTVV.

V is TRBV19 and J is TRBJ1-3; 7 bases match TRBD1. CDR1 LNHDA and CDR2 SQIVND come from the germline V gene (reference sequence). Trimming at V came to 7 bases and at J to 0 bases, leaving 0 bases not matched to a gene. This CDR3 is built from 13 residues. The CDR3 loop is CASNRGSGNTIYF. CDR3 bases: TGTGCCAGTAACAGGGGCTCTGGAAACACCATATATTTT.

CDR3 residues: CASSSPRGTSSIAEQYF. CDR3 bases: TGTGCCAGCAGCTCACCACGTGGGACTAGCAGTATCGCCGAGCAGTACTTC. The chain joins TRBV7-9 to TRBJ2-7, with 9 nucleotides matching TRBD2. The trim removed 4 bases at V and 6 bases at J, leaving 16 bases unmatched. Germline lookup yields CDR1 SEHNR and CDR2 FQNEAQ (reference sequence). The CDR3 consists of 17 residues.

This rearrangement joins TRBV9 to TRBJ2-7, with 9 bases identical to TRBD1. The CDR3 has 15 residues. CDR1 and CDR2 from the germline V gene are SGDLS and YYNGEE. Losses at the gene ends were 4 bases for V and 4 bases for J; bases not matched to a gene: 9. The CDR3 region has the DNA TGTGCCAGCAGCTATCGACAGGGGGTGGGGTACGAGCAGTACTTC. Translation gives CASSYRQGVGYEQYF.

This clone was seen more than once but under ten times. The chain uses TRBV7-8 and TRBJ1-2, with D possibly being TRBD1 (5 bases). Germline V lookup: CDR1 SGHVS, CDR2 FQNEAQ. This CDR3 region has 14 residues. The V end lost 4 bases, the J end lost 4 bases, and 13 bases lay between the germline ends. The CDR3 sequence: CASSSPGRAYGYTF. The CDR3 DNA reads TGTGCCAGCAGCTCCCCAGGGCGTGCCTATGGCTACACCTTC.

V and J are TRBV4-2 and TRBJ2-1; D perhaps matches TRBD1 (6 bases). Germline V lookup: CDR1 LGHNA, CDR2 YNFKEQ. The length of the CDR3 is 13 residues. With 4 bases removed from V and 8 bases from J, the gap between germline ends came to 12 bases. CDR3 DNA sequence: TGTGCCAGCAGCCCGGACAGACCCGATGAGCAGTTCTTC. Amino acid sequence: CASSPDRPDEQFF.

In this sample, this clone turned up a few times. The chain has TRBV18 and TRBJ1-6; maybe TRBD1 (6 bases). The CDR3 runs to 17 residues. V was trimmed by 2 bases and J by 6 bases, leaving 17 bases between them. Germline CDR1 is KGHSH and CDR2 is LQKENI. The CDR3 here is CASSPIAGGAGNSPLHF. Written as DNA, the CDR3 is TGTGCCAGCTCACCAATTGCGGGGGGCGCAGGTAATTCACCCCTCCACTTT. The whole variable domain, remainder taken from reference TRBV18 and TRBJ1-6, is NAGVMQNPRHLVRRRGQEARLRCSPMKGHSHVYWYRQLPEEGLKFMVYLQKENIIDESGMPKERFSAEFPKEGPSILRIQQVVRGDSAAYFCASSPIAGGAGNSPLHFGNGTRLTVT.

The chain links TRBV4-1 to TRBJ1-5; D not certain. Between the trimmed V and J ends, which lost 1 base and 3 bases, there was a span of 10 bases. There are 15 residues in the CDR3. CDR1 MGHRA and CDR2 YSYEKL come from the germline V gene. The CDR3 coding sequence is TGCGCCAGCAGCCAAGCACCGGGTTCCAATCAGCCCCAGCATTTT. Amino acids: CASSQAPGSNQPQHF.